This T cell receptor beta chain originates from a study of blood T cell repertoires in COVID-19. Participant reports of clinical history set cohort assignment. Profiling relied on immunoSEQ multiplex PCR, and the TCRdb table lists in-frame clones only, not all of them. The table has a few hundred thousand clones, 80% to 85% seen once; the top ten hold roughly 3.6%. The germline V gene encodes CDR1 SGHTA and CDR2 FQGNSA. The CDR3 is made up of 16 amino acids. V was clipped by 1 base and J by 3 bases, with 14 bases between them. The sample taken for sequencing was PBMCs or T cells enriched from blood (not recorded which). This chain uses TRBV7-2 with TRBJ2-3; weak D call: TRBD2 (6 bases). The TCR originated in a man in his forties or fifties who had recovered from COVID-19. The CDR3 DNA reads as TGTGCCAGCAGCTTAGGGCCCCCGGGGAGGACAGATACGCAGTATTTT. Translation gives CASSLGPPGRTDTQYF.